The 16 T cell receptor beta chains in this list originate from one sample, sequenced in a study of graft-versus-host responses after intestinal transplantation. Only in-frame clones appear in the TCRdb table, and some are missing; sequencing was by immunoSEQ multiplex PCR. Of about 86,000 clones in the sample, about 88% were seen once. Their cognate antigens are unknown. The sample consisted of unstimulated CD4+ T cells sorted from spleen or lymph node cells, taken before transplant. The receptor source for this set is a human donor who was the organ donor for an intestinal transplant.

In its sample, this clone was seen a few times. The CDR3 DNA sequence: TGTGCCAGCACCCAGGGACAGGGCAACTATGGCTACACCTTC. This encodes CASTQGQGNYGYTF. V and J are TRBV5-6 and TRBJ1-2; 9 nucleotides match TRBD1. The CDR3 is 14 residues long. With 6 bases clipped from V and 2 bases from J, the junction kept 5 bases outside the gene matches. Germline CDR1 is SGHDT and CDR2 is YYEEEE.

The chain has TRBV30 and TRBJ2-5; 8 bases are shared with TRBD2. J was trimmed by 1 base and V by 8 bases; bases with no gene match: 9. The germline CDR1 and CDR2 sequences are GTSNPN and SVGIG (reference sequence). The CDR3 is 14 amino acids. The CDR3 DNA reads TGTGCCGGGCGCTGGCGGGGGGCCCAAGAGACCCAGTACTTC. Translated: CAGRWRGAQETQYF. Complete variable domain (other parts from reference TRBV30 and TRBJ2-5): SQTIHQWPATLVQPVGSPLSLECTVEGTSNPNLYWYRQAAGRGLQLLFYSVGIGQISSEVPQNLSASRPQDRQFILSSKKLLLSDSGFYLCAGRWRGAQETQYFGPGTRLLVL.

A few counts support this clone. The chain recombines TRBV4-3 with TRBJ2-7; D perhaps matches TRBD2 (5 bases). CDR1 LGHNA and CDR2 YSLEER come from the germline V gene. Trimming shortened V by 0 bases and J by 7 bases, and 7 bases separated the two germline ends. The CDR3 loop spans 12 amino acids. CDR3 region: CASSQEGDEQYF. In DNA, the CDR3 is TGCGCCAGCAGCCAAGAGGGAGATGAGCAGTACTTC.

The chain links TRBV5-1 to TRBJ2-3; 9 bases are shared with TRBD2. This CDR3 is built from 15 residues. With V trimmed by 4 bases and J by 13 bases, 16 bases remained unmatched. Germline CDR1 is SGHRS and CDR2 is YFSETQ. The CDR3 loop is CASSQSRAAGGEKYF. The CDR3 nucleotides read TGCGCCAGCAGCCAGTCCCGGGCAGCGGGGGGCGAAAAGTATTTT.

This rearrangement joins TRBV7-9 to TRBJ2-4; D is unresolved. V lost 5 bases, J lost 8 bases, and 10 bases lay in between. CDR1 SEHNR and CDR2 FQNEAQ come from the germline V gene (reference sequence). CDR3 length equals 12 residues. The CDR3 protein is CASSPRGDIQYF. CDR3 sequence (DNA): TGTGCCAGCAGCCCGCGAGGCGACATTCAGTACTTC.

V usage is TRBV9 and J usage is TRBJ2-7; 9 bases match TRBD1. Per germline, CDR1 SGDLS and CDR2 YYNGEE. V gave up 3 bases and J gave up 7 bases; unmatched junction bases: 8. This CDR3 region has 14 residues. The CDR3: CASSAWDRVGEQYF. The CDR3 coding sequence is TGTGCCAGCAGCGCCTGGGACAGGGTGGGGGAGCAGTACTTC.

The chain joins TRBV30 to TRBJ1-4; a weak D match, TRBD1 (6 bases). V was cut by 4 bases and J by 5 bases, with 11 bases left in between. Per germline, CDR1 GTSNPN and CDR2 SVGIG (reference sequence). This CDR3 has 13 residues. CDR3 nucleotide sequence: TGTGCCTGGACCTCAGGGGCAAATGAAAAACTGTTTTTT. It yields the protein CAWTSGANEKLFF.

This clone was counted a single time. In DNA, the CDR3 is TGTGCCAGCAGCTACGGACGGGAGACCTACGAGCAGTACTTC. This encodes CASSYGRETYEQYF. V is TRBV7-8 and J is TRBJ2-7, with TRBD2 as a possible D gene (6 bases). Trimming left V 4 bases short and J 2 bases short, with 12 bases between. The CDR3 runs to 14 residues. Per germline, CDR1 SGHVS and CDR2 FQNEAQ. Looking up the rest from reference TRBV7-8 and TRBJ2-7 gives the full variable domain: GAGVSQSPRYKVAKRGQDVALRCDPISGHVSLFWYQQALGQGPEFLTYFQNEAQLDKSGLPSDRFFAERPEGSVSTLKIQRTQQEDSAVYLCASSYGRETYEQYFGPGTRLTVT.

The chain uses TRBV4-1 and TRBJ2-1, with TRBD2 identical over 10 bases. Unmatched junction bases numbered 16, after V lost 6 bases and J lost 8 bases. Looked up from germline, CDR1 is MGHRA and CDR2 is YSYEKL. CDR3 length: 17 amino acids. The CDR3 loop reads CASSPHSPAGGPDEQFF. In nucleotides, the CDR3 is TGCGCCAGCAGTCCCCATTCCCCAGCGGGGGGGCCGGATGAGCAGTTCTTC.

The gene calls are TRBV5-5 and TRBJ2-1; 7 bases map to TRBD2. The CDR3 has 16 residues. The germline CDR1 and CDR2 sequences are SGHKS and YYEKEE (reference sequence). V lost 6 bases and J lost 7; bases outside the gene matches: 16. The CDR3 spells CASNRLAPKGENEQFF. DNA of the CDR3: TGTGCCAGCAACCGACTAGCCCCAAAAGGTGAAAATGAGCAGTTCTTC.

The chain joins TRBV5-6 to TRBJ2-3; 10 bases line up with TRBD1. The V and J ends lost 2 bases and 3 bases, in that order; junction bases with no gene match: 9. This CDR3 contains 17 residues. Per germline, CDR1 SGHDT and CDR2 YYEEEE. The CDR3: CASSLDRGRVATDTQYF. The CDR3 DNA is TGTGCCAGCAGCTTAGACAGGGGGCGAGTGGCGACAGATACGCAGTATTTT.

The V gene is TRBV5-1, the J gene TRBJ2-7; D unclear. Trimming took off 1 base at V and 5 bases at J, with 10 bases between the two ends. CDR3 length: 13 residues. Germline-derived CDR1 and CDR2 are SGHRS and YFSETQ. The CDR3 region is CASSLSRSHEQYF. The CDR3 region has the DNA TGCGCCAGCAGCTTGTCCAGGTCCCACGAGCAGTACTTC.

The chain combines TRBV5-6 with TRBJ2-7; 8 bases are a match to TRBD1. Losses at the gene ends were 1 base for V and 2 bases for J; bases not matched to a gene: 5. This CDR3 region has 15 residues. Looked up from germline, CDR1 is SGHDT and CDR2 is YYEEEE. For the CDR3, the DNA is TGTGCCAGCAGCTTGATACAGGGGGTCCCCTACGAGCAGTACTTC. This translates into CASSLIQGVPYEQYF.

J is TRBJ2-7 and V is TRBV5-1; D is ambiguous. The germline V and J ends were trimmed by 5 bases and 2 bases, with 11 bases remaining between them. The CDR3 has 13 residues. The germline V gene has CDR1 SGHRS and CDR2 YFSETQ. CDR3 in amino acids: CASSFDGAYEQYF. CDR3 coding DNA: TGCGCCAGCAGTTTCGACGGAGCCTACGAGCAGTACTTC.

The rearrangement uses TRBV18 and TRBJ1-2, with 7 bases that match TRBD1. The germline V gene has CDR1 KGHSH and CDR2 LQKENI. J lost 3 bases, V lost 3 bases, and 10 bases had no gene match. The CDR3 spans 16 residues. CDR3 region: CASSPLAVGGDYGYTF. The CDR3 DNA is TGTGCCAGCTCACCTCTCGCCGTAGGGGGCGACTATGGCTACACCTTC.

The chain employs TRBV7-6 and TRBJ2-2; 7 nucleotides line up with TRBD1. The V and J ends lost 6 bases and 7 bases, in that order; junction bases with no gene match: 11. Germline lookup yields CDR1 SGHVS and CDR2 FNYEAQ. The CDR3 runs to 15 residues. For the CDR3, the DNA is TGTGCCAGCAGACCAGGACAGGCCCGGAGCGGGGAGCTGTTTTTT. Residues: CASRPGQARSGELFF. Combining the CDR3 with reference TRBV7-6 and TRBJ2-2 gives the whole variable domain GAGVSQSPRYKVTKRGQDVALRCDPISGHVSLYWYRQALGQGPEFLTYFNYEAQQDKSGLPNDRFSAERPEGSISTLTIQRTEQRDSAMYRCASRPGQARSGELFFGEGSRLTVL.